Included here is one TCR beta chain sequence, with context. The table lists this clonotype with many counts. Its binding antigen is unknown. The input lacks base qualities; no much larger clone sits a single base away. The trim is 3 bases for V and 2 bases for J, with a gap of 13 bases between the germline ends. CDR1 is given as SEHNR and CDR2 as FQNEAQ, both from the germline V gene (reference sequence). Including the terminal cysteine and phenylalanine, the CDR3 comprises 15 residues. Solely the CDR3 DNA is kept, with 45 bases framed from the first base. These data belong to a study of regulatory T cells in long-lasting Graves disease (dated by TCRdb to 2020 to 2023). Describing the broader study: Antithyroid drugs had been taken for less than 3 months by newly diagnosed Graves' disease patients. Peripheral blood TCR sequencing and RNA sequencing compared persistent Graves' disease patients with newly diagnosed Graves' disease patients. A total of 35 or so samples were covered by TCR sequencing, comprising approximately 13 persistent and 20 or so newly diagnosed Graves' disease patients. The study took place in China and was registered as a clinical trial. Results and caveats for the whole study, not just this receptor: Patients with persistent disease shared more public clonotypes (under 3,000) than newly diagnosed patients did (approximately 990). Only the TCR beta chain was sequenced and analyzed. Compared with newly diagnosed patients, patients with persistent Graves' disease had lower TCR Shannon entropy and fewer highly expanded clones, which suggests clonal expansion. The authors noted that the small sample size was a limitation that may lower accuracy. TRBV28, TRBJ1-2 and TRBJ2-5 were preferentially used in persistent disease, while TRBV20-1 and TRBJ2-1 were favored in newly diagnosed disease. Peripheral blood alone was examined, since thyroid tissue, which constituted the primary lesion, could not be accessed.

The sample's time point label is to be understood as: newly diagnosed GD, antithyroid drugs for less than 3 months. RNA was extracted from PBMCs in TRIzol for both TCR sequencing and RNA sequencing. The diagnosis of Graves' disease was made according to American Thyroid Association guidelines. Recruitment of patients was carried out at an endocrinology department in Xi'an, China. Each patient gave around 9.2 milliliters of peripheral blood, collected in an EDTA anticoagulant tube. Ficoll Paque Plus density gradient separation was used to isolate PBMCs, and no further T cell sorting was performed. An Agilent 2100 Bioanalyzer and agarose gel were used to check RNA quality, and a NanoDrop 2000 was used to measure RNA concentration. The library was made by multiplex PCR. Sequenced on an Illumina HiSeq 4000. To build TCR beta libraries, CDR3 regions were amplified by Arm-PCR using iRepertoire HTBI primers. Before sequencing, the PCR products went through gel purification. Concerning the study's data processing: Across samples, 60 to 80 TRBV and 12 to 15 TRBJ segments were identified and used for gene usage analysis of CDR3 amino acid clonotypes. Filtered high-quality paired reads were merged into contigs using COPE and FqMerger. Contigs were aligned with BLAST to IMGT TRBV, TRBD and TRBJ reference genes, and CDR3 was defined per IMGT. Highly expanded clones were defined as clonotypes with a frequency above 0.1%. Shannon entropy was used to measure repertoire diversity, and the Gini coefficient was used to measure V-J evenness. Public clonotypes were defined as clonotypes shared by more than one individual. Using fastp at Q25 and MiXCR, TCRdb reprocessed the public reads and kept productive beta chains. Each entry merges the rows of one CDR3 protein and shows their most common DNA and genes. These V and J calls rely on TCRdb rather than the paper's analysis. Counted in this sample were approximately 230,000 distinct CDR3 sequences; 15% to 20% of them appeared once. Together, the top ten hold approximately 20% of the sample.

The source was peripheral blood mononuclear cells (PBMCs), collected at new diagnosis, from a patient treated with antithyroid drugs. This sequence was found in a female donor with Graves disease. The chain was built from TRBV7-9 and TRBJ2-5; 6 matching bases give a weak D call of TRBD2. The CDR3 corresponds to CASSFEIAVQETQYF. The sequence in DNA is TGTGCCAGCAGCTTCGAGATAGCGGTACAAGAGACCCAGTACTTC.